The present T cell receptor (beta chain) was sequenced within a study of early T cells in non-severe SARS-CoV-2 infection. About the research overall: Chains stayed unpaired after sequencing of bulk RNA from unsorted whole blood.

This clonotype turned up a few times. The antigen is unknown. Individual cDNA molecules received unique molecular identifiers during library preparation. Each CDR3 protein is one row after TCRdb ran MiXCR on the 5' RACE reads. The sample carries around 62,000 distinct CDR3 sequences, under 15% recorded once. CDR1 is SGHTA, CDR2 FQGNSA, per germline. There are 14 residues in the CDR3. Deletions cut 4 bases from V and 6 bases from J, with 16 bases between. General observations from the study: Matching with VDJdb favored anti-spike CD8 responses (missing private and CD4 specificities).

The genes are TRBV7-2 and TRBJ2-7; D might be TRBD1 or TRBD2, each matching 5 bases. The sequencing sample was made of whole blood. The receptor was derived from an adult who was a healthcare worker with PCR-confirmed SARS-CoV-2 infection or an uninfected control (not recorded which). The DNA for the CDR3 is TGTGCCAGCAGCTCACAATCCGGGACGCCCGAGCAGTACTTC. Its protein product is CASSSQSGTPEQYF.